Sequencing of this TCR beta chain was carried out in a study of cytomegalovirus exposure and HLA in healthy donors. Produced via immunoSEQ multiplex PCR; TCRdb's table is partial and in-frame only. The table lists tens of thousands of clones, 80% to 90% of them singletons, with 3.8% in the top ten. The length of the CDR3 is 14 residues. Germline V lookup: CDR1 SGHNT, CDR2 YYREEE (reference sequence). V was clipped by 2 bases and J by 5 bases, with 13 bases between them. This rearrangement joins TRBV5-4 to TRBJ2-5; tentatively, D is TRBD1 (6 bases). This sequence originates from a woman aged 18 to 35 in good health and CMV-seropositive. The sample taken for sequencing was PBMCs. In DNA form, the CDR3 reads TGTGCCAGCAGCTTCGACAGGACGATGGAGACCCAGTACTTC. Translating gives CASSFDRTMETQYF.